This T cell receptor beta chain was captured by sequencing in a study of identical twins. Study-wide results and caveats: A lower insertion count was a feature of abundant cord blood beta clonotypes, with no such feature in memory repertoires. Analyses of zero insertions could, in part, be confounded by invariant MAIT and iNKT cells.

Many counts were recorded for this clonotype. Antigen: not known. TCRdb reanalysed the 5' RACE reads using MiXCR and keeps one entry per CDR3 protein. Of fewer than 250,000 distinct CDR3 sequences detected, 6% to 8.5% appear once; the ten largest clones hold 5% to 6%. This sample was also put to use in a study of yellow fever vaccine responses in identical twins.

The sample taken for sequencing was CD8+ T cells sorted from blood. This sequence was found in a woman between 18 and 29 years old in good health.

The CDR3 loop is CATRDKLLAKNIQYF. CDR3 coding DNA: TGTGCCACCAGGGACAAACTTCTAGCCAAAAACATTCAGTACTTC. This chain joins TRBV15 and TRBJ2-4, with D perhaps TRBD1 (5 bases). CDR1 is LNHNV, CDR2 YYDKDF, per germline (reference sequence). V shed 6 bases and J shed 0 bases, with 12 bases lying between them. The CDR3 consists of 15 residues.